The rows below give T cell receptor beta chains drawn from one sample of a study of T cells in localized non-small cell lung cancer. Produced via immunoSEQ multiplex PCR; TCRdb's table is partial and in-frame only. The data contain fewer than 40,000 clones, about 85% of them singletons. Material: peripheral blood mononuclear cells, obtained before any cancer treatment. The receptors were sampled from a man aged 40 to 70 with stage III lung adenocarcinoma. The CDR3 runs from the conserved cysteine through the conserved F or W. Each record gives: clone size, D gene, J gene, V gene, CDR3 protein, CDR3 DNA. A D gene is named only where the DNA matches it firmly. Rows give clone size only sometimes, using once, few, many, or a class for an expanded clone.

clone size: few; D gene: -; J gene: TRBJ2-5; V gene: TRBV7-3; CDR3 protein: CASSETAGRAQYF; CDR3 DNA: TGTGCCAGCAGCGAGACAGCGGGTCGGGCCCAGTACTTC
clone size: -; D gene: -; J gene: TRBJ1-3; V gene: TRBV10-3; CDR3 protein: CAISGGLTGNTIYF; CDR3 DNA: TGTGCCATCTCGGGAGGGTTGACCGGAAACACCATATATTTT
clone size: -; D gene: TRBD1; J gene: TRBJ1-1; V gene: TRBV6-8; CDR3 protein: CASSYFTGQGRTEAFF; CDR3 DNA: TGTGCCAGCAGTTACTTTACGGGACAGGGGCGAACTGAAGCTTTCTTT
clone size: -; D gene: -; J gene: TRBJ1-3; V gene: TRBV2; CDR3 protein: CASSPLGEFSGNTIYF; CDR3 DNA: TGTGCCAGCAGCCCCCTTGGGGAGTTCTCTGGAAACACCATATATTTT
clone size: -; D gene: -; J gene: TRBJ1-2; V gene: TRBV9; CDR3 protein: CASRSGVRGNTYGYTF; CDR3 DNA: TGTGCCAGCAGATCTGGCGTGAGGGGTAACACCTATGGCTACACCTTC
clone size: -; D gene: -; J gene: TRBJ1-5; V gene: TRBV9; CDR3 protein: CASSVAINQPQHF; CDR3 DNA: TGTGCCAGCAGCGTAGCAATCAATCAGCCCCAGCATTTT
clone size: -; D gene: TRBD1; J gene: TRBJ1-6; V gene: TRBV12-5; CDR3 protein: CASGTGGSPLHF; CDR3 DNA: TGTGCTAGTGGTACAGGGGGATCACCCCTCCACTTT
clone size: -; D gene: TRBD1; J gene: TRBJ2-3; V gene: TRBV19; CDR3 protein: CASSMATGTASTDTQYF; CDR3 DNA: TGTGCCAGTAGTATGGCTACCGGGACAGCTAGCACAGATACGCAGTATTTT
clone size: -; D gene: -; J gene: TRBJ2-7; V gene: TRBV9; CDR3 protein: CASSVDQGGRVYEQYF; CDR3 DNA: TGTGCCAGCAGCGTAGACCAAGGAGGCAGGGTCTACGAGCAGTACTTC
clone size: -; D gene: -; J gene: TRBJ1-2; V gene: TRBV28; CDR3 protein: CASSLRQAAGYTF; CDR3 DNA: TGTGCCAGCAGCCTCAGACAGGCTGCTGGCTACACCTTC
clone size: -; D gene: TRBD1; J gene: TRBJ1-2; V gene: TRBV14; CDR3 protein: CASSQSRGRGGYTF; CDR3 DNA: TGTGCCAGCAGCCAATCGAGGGGGCGTGGGGGCTACACCTTC
clone size: -; D gene: -; J gene: TRBJ2-1; V gene: TRBV9; CDR3 protein: CASSVGGNNEQFF; CDR3 DNA: TGTGCCAGCAGCGTAGGAGGGAACAATGAGCAGTTCTTC
clone size: -; D gene: TRBD1; J gene: TRBJ1-1; V gene: TRBV7-9; CDR3 protein: CASSSTDRGQTEAFF; CDR3 DNA: TGTGCCAGCAGCTCGACTGACAGGGGACAAACTGAAGCTTTCTTT
clone size: -; D gene: -; J gene: TRBJ1-2; V gene: TRBV11-2; CDR3 protein: CASSLDWLGYGYTF; CDR3 DNA: TGTGCCAGCAGCCTGGACTGGCTCGGCTATGGCTACACCTTC
clone size: -; D gene: TRBD1; J gene: TRBJ1-6; V gene: TRBV6-4; CDR3 protein: CASSPGTGNSPLHF; CDR3 DNA: TGTGCCAGCAGTCCCGGGACAGGGAACTCACCCCTCCACTTT
clone size: -; D gene: TRBD2; J gene: TRBJ2-1; V gene: TRBV9; CDR3 protein: CASSPSGGAYEQFF; CDR3 DNA: TGTGCCAGCAGCCCTAGCGGGGGGGCCTATGAGCAGTTCTTC
clone size: -; D gene: TRBD1; J gene: TRBJ1-4; V gene: TRBV28; CDR3 protein: CASSRGGGGNEKLFF; CDR3 DNA: TGTGCCAGCAGTAGAGGGGGCGGCGGAAATGAAAAACTGTTTTTT
clone size: -; D gene: TRBD2; J gene: TRBJ2-3; V gene: TRBV6-4; CDR3 protein: CASSDSLAGGHSTDTQYF; CDR3 DNA: TGTGCCAGCAGTGACAGCCTGGCGGGGGGCCATAGCACAGATACGCAGTATTTT
clone size: -; D gene: TRBD2; J gene: TRBJ2-5; V gene: TRBV29-1; CDR3 protein: CSVTLAGGRQETQYF; CDR3 DNA: TGCAGCGTTACTTTAGCGGGGGGGAGGCAAGAGACCCAGTACTTC
clone size: -; D gene: -; J gene: TRBJ1-1; V gene: TRBV6-5; CDR3 protein: CASRGVGSAFF; CDR3 DNA: TGTGCCTCCAGAGGGGTCGGATCAGCTTTCTTT
clone size: once; D gene: -; J gene: TRBJ1-1; V gene: TRBV28; CDR3 protein: CASSLRDTEAFF; CDR3 DNA: TGTGCCAGCAGTTTGAGAGACACTGAAGCTTTCTTT
clone size: -; D gene: -; J gene: TRBJ2-7; V gene: TRBV19; CDR3 protein: CDSSMDFEQYF; CDR3 DNA: TGTGACAGTAGTATGGACTTCGAGCAGTACTTC
clone size: -; D gene: -; J gene: TRBJ2-7; V gene: TRBV5-6; CDR3 protein: CASSLGGRANREQYF; CDR3 DNA: TGTGCCAGCAGCCTAGGGGGTCGCGCGAATCGCGAGCAGTACTTC
clone size: once; D gene: -; J gene: TRBJ1-2; V gene: TRBV7-2; CDR3 protein: CASSLATEGRAHGHTF; CDR3 DNA: TGTGCCAGCAGCTTAGCGACGGAAGGCAGGGCTCATGGCCACACCTTC
clone size: -; D gene: TRBD2; J gene: TRBJ2-1; V gene: TRBV7-8; CDR3 protein: CASSLWRGYNEQFF; CDR3 DNA: TGTGCCAGCAGCTTATGGCGGGGGTACAATGAGCAGTTCTTC